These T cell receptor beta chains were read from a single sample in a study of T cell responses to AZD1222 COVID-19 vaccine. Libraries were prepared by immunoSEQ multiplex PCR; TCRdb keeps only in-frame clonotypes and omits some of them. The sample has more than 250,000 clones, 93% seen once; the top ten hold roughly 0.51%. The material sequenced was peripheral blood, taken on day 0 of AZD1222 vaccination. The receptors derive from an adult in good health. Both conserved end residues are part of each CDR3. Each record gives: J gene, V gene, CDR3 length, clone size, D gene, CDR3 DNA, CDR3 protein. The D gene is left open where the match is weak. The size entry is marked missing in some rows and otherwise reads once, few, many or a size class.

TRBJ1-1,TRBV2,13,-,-,TGTGCCAGCAGTGTGGGCAGCGACACTGAAGCTTTCTTT,CASSVGSDTEAFF
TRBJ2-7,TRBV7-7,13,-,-,TGTGCCAGCAGCTTAACGGACGGCTACGAGCAGTACTTC,CASSLTDGYEQYF
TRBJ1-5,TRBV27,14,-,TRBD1,TGTGCCAGCGCCCCGGGACAGGGGAATTTGCCCCAGCATTTT,CASAPGQGNLPQHF
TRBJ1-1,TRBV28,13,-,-,TGTGCCAGCACTCCCGGGACCTACACTGAAGCTTTCTTT,CASTPGTYTEAFF
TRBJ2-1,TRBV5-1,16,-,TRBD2,TGCGCCAGCAGCTCGGGAGGTAGCGGTTATAACAATGAGCAGTTCTTC,CASSSGGSGYNNEQFF
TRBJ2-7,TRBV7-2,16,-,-,TGTGCCAGCAGCTTAGTTTCCGCCCCTGGGGCCCACGAGCAGTACTTC,CASSLVSAPGAHEQYF
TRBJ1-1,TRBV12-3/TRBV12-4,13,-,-,TGTGCCAGCAGACCCGCCCCGAACACTGAAGCTTTCTTT,CASRPAPNTEAFF
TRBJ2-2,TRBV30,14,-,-,TGTGCCTGGAGTGAGGGGCAGAACACCGGGGAGCTGTTTTTT,CAWSEGQNTGELFF
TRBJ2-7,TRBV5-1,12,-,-,TGCGCCAGCAGCTTGGGACGGTACGAGCAGTACTTC,CASSLGRYEQYF
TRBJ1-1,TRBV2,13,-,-,TGTGCCAGCGGGTCCTTACCGGGGGATGAAGCTTTCTTT,CASGSLPGDEAFF
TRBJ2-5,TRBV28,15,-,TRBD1,TGTGCCAGCAGTCCCTGGGACAGGGGGGATGAGACCCAGTACTTC,CASSPWDRGDETQYF
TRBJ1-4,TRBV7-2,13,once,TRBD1,TGTGCCAGCAGCTTAGTCCAGGGGGGAAAACTGTTTTTT,CASSLVQGGKLFF
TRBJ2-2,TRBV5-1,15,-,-,TGCGCCAGCAGCCGAAACAGGGAGGACACCGGGGAGCTGTTTTTT,CASSRNREDTGELFF
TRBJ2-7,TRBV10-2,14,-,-,TGCGCCAGCACGGAAGGACATGGGATCTACGAGCAGTACTTC,CASTEGHGIYEQYF
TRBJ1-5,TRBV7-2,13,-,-,TGTGCCAGCAGCTTTACCCTAGATCAGCCCCAGCATTTT,CASSFTLDQPQHF
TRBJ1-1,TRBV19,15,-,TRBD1,TGTGCCAGTAGTAATCCGGGACAGGGGACGTTTGACGCTTTCTTT,CASSNPGQGTFDAFF
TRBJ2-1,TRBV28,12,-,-,TGTGCCAGCAGTTTACTGGGGTATGAGCAGTTCTTC,CASSLLGYEQFF
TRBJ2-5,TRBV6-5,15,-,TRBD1,TGTGCCAGCAGTCGTTCCACAGGGGGGCAAGAGACCCAGTACTTC,CASSRSTGGQETQYF
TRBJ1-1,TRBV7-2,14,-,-,TGTGCCAGCAGCTTAAAACCCTCGAACACTGAAGCTTTCTTT,CASSLKPSNTEAFF
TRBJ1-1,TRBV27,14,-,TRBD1,TGTGCCAGCAGAAAAGGGGGCGGGAACACTGAAGCTTTCTTT,CASRKGGGNTEAFF
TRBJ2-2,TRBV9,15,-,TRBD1,TGTGCCAGCAGCGTGCAGGGGGCTCGAACCGGGGAGCTGTTTTTT,CASSVQGARTGELFF
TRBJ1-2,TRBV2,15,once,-,TGTGCCAGCAGTAACAACAGGAGACTAGGCTATGGCTACACCTTC,CASSNNRRLGYGYTF
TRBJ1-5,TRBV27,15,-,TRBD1,TGTGCCAGCAGTTTAAGGACAGGGATGGGGCAGCCCCAGCATTTT,CASSLRTGMGQPQHF
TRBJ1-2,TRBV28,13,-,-,TGTGCCAGCACCATTACGGCAGACTATGGCTACACCTTC,CASTITADYGYTF